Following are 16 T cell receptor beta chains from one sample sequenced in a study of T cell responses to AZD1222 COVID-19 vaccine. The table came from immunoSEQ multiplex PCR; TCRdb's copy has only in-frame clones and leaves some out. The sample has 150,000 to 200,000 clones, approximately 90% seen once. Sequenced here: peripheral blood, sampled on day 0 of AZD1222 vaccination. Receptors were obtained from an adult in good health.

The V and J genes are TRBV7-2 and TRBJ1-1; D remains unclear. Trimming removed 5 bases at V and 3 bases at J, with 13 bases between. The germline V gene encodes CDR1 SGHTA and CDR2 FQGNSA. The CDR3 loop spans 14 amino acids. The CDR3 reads CASSLDREHTEAFF. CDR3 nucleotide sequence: TGTGCCAGCAGCCTTGACCGGGAGCACACTGAAGCTTTCTTT.

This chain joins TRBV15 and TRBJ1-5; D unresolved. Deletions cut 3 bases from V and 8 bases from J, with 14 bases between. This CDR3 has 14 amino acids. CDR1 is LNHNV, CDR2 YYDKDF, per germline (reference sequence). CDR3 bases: TGTGCCACCAGCAGGGTAAGCGCCGCGGAGCCCCAGCATTTT. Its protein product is CATSRVSAAEPQHF.

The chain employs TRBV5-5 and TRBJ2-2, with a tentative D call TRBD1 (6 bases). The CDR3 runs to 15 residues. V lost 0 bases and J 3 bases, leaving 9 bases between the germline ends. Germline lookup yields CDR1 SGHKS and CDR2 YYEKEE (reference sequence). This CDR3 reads CASSLEDSYTGELFF. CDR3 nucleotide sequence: TGTGCCAGCAGCTTGGAGGACAGTTACACCGGGGAGCTGTTTTTT.

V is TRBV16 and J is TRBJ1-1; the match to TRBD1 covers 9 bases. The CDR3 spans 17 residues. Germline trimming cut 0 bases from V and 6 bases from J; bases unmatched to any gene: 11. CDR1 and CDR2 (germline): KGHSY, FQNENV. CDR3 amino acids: CASSQSVGQGERAEAFF. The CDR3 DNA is TGTGCCAGCAGCCAATCGGTGGGACAGGGAGAGAGGGCTGAAGCTTTCTTT.

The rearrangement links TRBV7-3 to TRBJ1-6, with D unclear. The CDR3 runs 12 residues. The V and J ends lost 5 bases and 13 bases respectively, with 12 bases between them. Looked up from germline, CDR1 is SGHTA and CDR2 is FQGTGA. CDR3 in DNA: TGTGCCAGCAGCGCCTCTATGGGCCCCCTCCACTTT. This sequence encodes CASSASMGPLHF.

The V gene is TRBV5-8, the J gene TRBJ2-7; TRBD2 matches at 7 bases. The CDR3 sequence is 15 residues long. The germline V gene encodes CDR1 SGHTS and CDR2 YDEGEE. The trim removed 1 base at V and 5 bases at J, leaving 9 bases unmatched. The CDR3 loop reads CASSLSWREGHEQYF. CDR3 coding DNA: TGTGCCAGCAGCTTGAGCTGGAGGGAGGGCCACGAGCAGTACTTC.

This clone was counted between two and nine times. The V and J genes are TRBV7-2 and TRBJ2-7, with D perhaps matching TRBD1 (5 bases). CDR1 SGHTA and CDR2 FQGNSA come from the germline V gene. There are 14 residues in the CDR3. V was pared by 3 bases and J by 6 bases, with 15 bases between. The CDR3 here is CASSFDSGILEQYF. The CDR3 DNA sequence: TGTGCCAGCAGCTTTGACTCAGGGATTCTCGAGCAGTACTTC.

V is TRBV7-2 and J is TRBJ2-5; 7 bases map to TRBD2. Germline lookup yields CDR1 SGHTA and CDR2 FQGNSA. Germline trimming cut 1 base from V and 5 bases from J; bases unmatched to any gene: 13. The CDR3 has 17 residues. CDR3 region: CASSLVFSGAPGETQYF. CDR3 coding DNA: TGTGCCAGCAGCTTAGTTTTCAGCGGGGCTCCCGGGGAGACCCAGTACTTC.

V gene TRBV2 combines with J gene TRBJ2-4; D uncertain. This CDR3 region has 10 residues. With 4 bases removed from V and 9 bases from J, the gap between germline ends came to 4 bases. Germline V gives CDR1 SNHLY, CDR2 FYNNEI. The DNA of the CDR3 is TGTGCCAGCAGTGGGACCATTCAGTACTTC. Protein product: CASSGTIQYF.

CDR3 bases: TGTGCCAGCAGTTACGAGCCAGGGGGCGCAAGCTCCTATAATTCACCCCTCCACTTT. Residues: CASSYEPGGASSYNSPLHF. The chain combines TRBV6-2 or TRBV6-3 with TRBJ1-6; 8 bases line up with TRBD1. The V gene's germline CDR1 is MNHEY and CDR2 SVGEGT. CDR3 length equals 19 residues. Trimming cost V 2 bases and J 0 bases; bases outside gene matches: 9.

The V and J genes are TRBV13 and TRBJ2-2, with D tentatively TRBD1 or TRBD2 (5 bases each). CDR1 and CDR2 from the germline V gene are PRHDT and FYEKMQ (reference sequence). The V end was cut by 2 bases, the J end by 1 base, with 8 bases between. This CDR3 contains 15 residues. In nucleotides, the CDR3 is TGTGCCAGCAGCTTAACTGGGGGGAACACCGGGGAGCTGTTTTTT. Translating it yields CASSLTGGNTGELFF.

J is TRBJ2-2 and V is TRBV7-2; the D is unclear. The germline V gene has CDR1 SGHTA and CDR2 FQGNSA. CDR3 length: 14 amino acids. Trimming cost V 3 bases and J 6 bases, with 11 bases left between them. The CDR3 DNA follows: TGTGCCAGCAGCTTTAAGCCCGGTGCCGGGGAGCTGTTTTTT. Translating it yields CASSFKPGAGELFF.

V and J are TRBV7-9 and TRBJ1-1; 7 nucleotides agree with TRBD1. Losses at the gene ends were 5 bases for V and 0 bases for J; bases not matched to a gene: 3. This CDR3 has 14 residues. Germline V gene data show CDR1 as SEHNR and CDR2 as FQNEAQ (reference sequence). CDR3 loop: CASSRGQVNTEAFF. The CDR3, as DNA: TGTGCCAGCAGCCGAGGACAGGTGAACACTGAAGCTTTCTTT.

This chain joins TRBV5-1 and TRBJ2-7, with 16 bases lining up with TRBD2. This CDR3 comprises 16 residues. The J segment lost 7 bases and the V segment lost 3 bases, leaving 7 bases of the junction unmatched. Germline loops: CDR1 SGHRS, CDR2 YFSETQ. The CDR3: CASSSGLAGGSGEQYF. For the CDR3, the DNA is TGCGCCAGCAGCTCGGGACTAGCGGGGGGGTCAGGAGAGCAGTACTTC.

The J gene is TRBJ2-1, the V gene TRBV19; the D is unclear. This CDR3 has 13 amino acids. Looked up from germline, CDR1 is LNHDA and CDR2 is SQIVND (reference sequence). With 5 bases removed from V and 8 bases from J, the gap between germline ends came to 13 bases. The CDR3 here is CASSPPEKDEQFF. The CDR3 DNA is TGTGCCAGTAGTCCCCCTGAAAAGGATGAGCAGTTCTTC.

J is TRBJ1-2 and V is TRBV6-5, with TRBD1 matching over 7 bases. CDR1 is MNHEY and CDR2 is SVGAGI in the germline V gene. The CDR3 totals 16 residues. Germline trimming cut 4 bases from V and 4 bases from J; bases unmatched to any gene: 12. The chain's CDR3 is CASSSGQAPYSYGYTF. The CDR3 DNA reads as TGTGCCAGCAGTTCAGGACAGGCGCCCTATAGCTATGGCTACACCTTC.